This TCR beta chain originates from a study of graft-versus-host responses after intestinal transplantation. On the study more broadly: Multivisceral, liver-intestinal, or isolated intestinal grafts went to recipients. Study results and caveats: The authors found GvH clones in recipient marrow, some appearing first in ileum or blood.

Germline assignment: CDR1 PRHDT and CDR2 FYEKMQ (reference sequence). V lost 5 bases, J lost 1 base, and 10 bases lay in between. The length of the CDR3 is 14 residues. Only in-frame clones appear in the TCRdb table, and some are missing; sequencing was by immunoSEQ multiplex PCR. The top ten clones hold over 2.5% of a sample with 10,000 to 15,000 clones, under 40% of them seen once. Plates contained approximately 200,000 CFSE-labeled responder cells and approximately 200,000 irradiated, violet-dye-labeled stimulator cells. Post-reaction sorting isolated proliferating CFSE-low CD3+CD4+ and CD3+CD8+ responders.

This specimen consisted of alloreactive CD8+ T cells from a mixed lymphocyte reaction culture, obtained before intestinal transplant. Subset defined: CFSE-low proliferating T cells sorted from roughly 6-day pre-transplant mixed lymphocyte reaction (GvH or HvG direction). This TCR derives from a human patient who received an intestinal transplant. V is TRBV13 and J is TRBJ2-3; TRBD1 might be the D (5 bases). In nucleotides, the CDR3 is TGTGCCAGCAGCCTATTAGGGGGCACAGATACGCAGTATTTT. Translated, it gives CASSLLGGTDTQYF.